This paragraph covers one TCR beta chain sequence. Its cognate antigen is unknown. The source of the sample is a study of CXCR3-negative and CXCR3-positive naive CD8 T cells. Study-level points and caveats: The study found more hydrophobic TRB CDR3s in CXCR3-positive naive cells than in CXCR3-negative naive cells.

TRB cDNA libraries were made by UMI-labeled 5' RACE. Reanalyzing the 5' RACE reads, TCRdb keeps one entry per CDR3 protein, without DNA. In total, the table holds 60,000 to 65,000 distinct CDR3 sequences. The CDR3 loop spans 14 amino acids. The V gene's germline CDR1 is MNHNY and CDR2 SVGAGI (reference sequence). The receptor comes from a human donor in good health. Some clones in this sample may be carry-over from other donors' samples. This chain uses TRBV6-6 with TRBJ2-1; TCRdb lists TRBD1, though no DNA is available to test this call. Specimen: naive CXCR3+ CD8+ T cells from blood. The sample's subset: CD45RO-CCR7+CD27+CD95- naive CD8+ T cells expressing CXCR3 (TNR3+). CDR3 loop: CASFRGPGVNEQFF.